This paragraph reports one TCR beta chain. As yet, its antigen is unknown. The CDR3 extends over 14 amino acids. Germline values: CDR1 MNHEY, CDR2 SVGAGI. The sample belongs to a study of blood T cells in healthy people across ages. General study points: Expanded clonotype changes were possibly confounded by unknown donor CMV status.

Primers used in a second PCR of roughly 7 to 12 cycles were a sample-barcoded 5' primer and a J-beta primer mix. TCRdb recomputed calls from the 5' RACE reads with MiXCR, one row per CDR3 protein. In the table there are hundreds of thousands of distinct CDR3 sequences, roughly two fifths of which are singletons. The study drew donors from healthy Caucasian individuals in Russia aged about 6 to 90. A minimum of 6 micrograms of total RNA was extracted per sample. This clonotype originated in a woman aged 55-70 years in good health. The chain carries TRBV6-5 and TRBJ2-5, with D perhaps given as TRBD1 or TRBD2 (5 bases each). The DNA end is a closer match to TRBJ2-7, so the J assignment may be wrong. Sequencing was performed on blood. CDR3: CASTLARGANEQYF. As DNA, the CDR3 is TGTGCCAGCACCCTGGCGAGGGGAGCGAACGAGCAGTACTTC.